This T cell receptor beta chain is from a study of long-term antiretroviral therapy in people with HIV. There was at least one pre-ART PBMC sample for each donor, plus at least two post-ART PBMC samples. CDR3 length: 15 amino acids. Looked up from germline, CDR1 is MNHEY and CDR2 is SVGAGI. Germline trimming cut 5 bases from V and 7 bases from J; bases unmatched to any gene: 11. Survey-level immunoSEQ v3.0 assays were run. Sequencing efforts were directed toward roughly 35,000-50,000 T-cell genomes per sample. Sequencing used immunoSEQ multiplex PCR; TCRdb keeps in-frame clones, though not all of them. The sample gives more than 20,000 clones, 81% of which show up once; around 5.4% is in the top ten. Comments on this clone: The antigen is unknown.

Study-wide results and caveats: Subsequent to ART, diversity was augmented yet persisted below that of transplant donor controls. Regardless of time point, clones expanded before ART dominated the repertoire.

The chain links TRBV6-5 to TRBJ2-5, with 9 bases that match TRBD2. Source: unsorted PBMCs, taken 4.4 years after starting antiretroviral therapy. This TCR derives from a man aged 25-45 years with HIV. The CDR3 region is CASSPLAGGIGTQYF. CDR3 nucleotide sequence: TGTGCCAGCAGTCCCCTTGCGGGGGGGATCGGGACCCAGTACTTC.